This T cell receptor (beta chain) was sequenced in a study of molecular identifiers for immune sequencing clone quantification. In the study overall: Split five ways in replicates, RNA from about 20,000 or 100,000 naive CD8 cells had four portions sequenced.

This clonotype was observed a few times. The germline V gene has CDR1 ENHRY and CDR2 SYGVKD. The V gene lost 0 bases and the J gene lost 3 bases, with 12 bases spanning the gap. This CDR3 region has 16 residues. TCRdb used MiXCR to reprocess the PCR reads, holding one entry per CDR3 protein. The sample consists of about 640,000 distinct CDR3 sequences, just under 20% of them appearing once. This chain joins TRBV10-3 and TRBJ2-1; D is uncertain. This clonotype was sampled from a human donor in good health. Some libraries in this study had Jurkat cell RNA spiked in. The sample taken for sequencing was naive CD8+ T cells from blood, with Jurkat cell RNA spiked in. Subset meaning: FACS-sorted CD8+CD4-CCR7+CD45RA+ naive T cells. The CDR3 protein is CAISESGTVVYNEQFF. The CDR3 DNA sequence: TGTGCCATCAGTGAGTCGGGAACAGTAGTCTACAATGAGCAGTTCTTC.